These 29 T cell receptor beta chains originate from one sample sequenced in a study of cytomegalovirus exposure and HLA in healthy donors. PCR employed 60 Vbeta and 13 Jbeta primers. Method: immunoSEQ multiplex PCR; TCRdb's copy keeps in-frame clones and lacks some. This table holds roughly 110,000 clones, 76% found once. Sequenced input: PBMCs. These receptors were taken from a woman between 40 and 55 years old in good health and CMV-seropositive.

The chain employs TRBV4-1 and TRBJ1-5; 10 bases are shared with TRBD1. There are 17 residues in the CDR3. Trimming cost V 3 bases and J 5 bases; bases outside gene matches: 10. Germline-derived CDR1 and CDR2 are MGHRA and YSYEKL. CDR3 nucleotides: TGCGCCAGCAGCCAGTTTCGAACCGGGACAGGGGATCAGCCCCAGCATTTT. Translation: CASSQFRTGTGDQPQHF.

CDR3 DNA: TGCGCCAGCAGCCAAGATGTAGCGGGGGGGCCAGGCGAGCAGTACTTC. It yields the protein CASSQDVAGGPGEQYF. The gene calls are TRBV4-1 and TRBJ2-7, with 11 nucleotides matching TRBD2. The ends lost 0 bases at V and 6 bases at J; junction bases unmatched: 7. Germline CDR1 MGHRA, CDR2 YSYEKL. The CDR3 totals 16 residues.

This clone was observed a handful of times. The rearrangement joins TRBV11-1 to TRBJ1-2, with TRBD1 matching 7 bases. Germline-derived CDR1 and CDR2 are SGHAT and FQDESV (reference sequence). The ends lost 4 bases at V and 7 bases at J; junction bases unmatched: 9. The CDR3 extends over 14 amino acids. CDR3 DNA: TGTGCCAGCAGCTCTCAACAGGGGATCGGTGGCTACACCTTC. Protein: CASSSQQGIGGYTF.

V is TRBV6-1 and J is TRBJ1-1; D unresolved. CDR1 MNHNS and CDR2 SASEGT come from the germline V gene. There are 11 residues in the CDR3. The ends were cut back, 7 bases at V and 5 bases at J, with 8 bases in the middle. The CDR3, as DNA: TGTGCCAGCATTTTCAGGACTGAAGCTTTCTTT. Its translation: CASIFRTEAFF.

In nucleotides, the CDR3 is TGCGCCAGCACTAGCGGGGGCCGAGATAGCACAGATACGCAGTATTTT. As protein: CASTSGGRDSTDTQYF. The chain carries TRBV5-1 and TRBJ2-3; 10 nucleotides align to TRBD2. With V trimmed by 6 bases and J by 0 bases, 7 bases remained unmatched. This CDR3 spans 16 amino acids. Germline assignment: CDR1 SGHRS and CDR2 YFSETQ.

This sequence joins TRBV5-1 and TRBJ2-5; 10 bases match TRBD1. Germline lookup yields CDR1 SGHRS and CDR2 YFSETQ. Trimming at V came to 1 base and at J to 11 bases, leaving 8 bases not matched to a gene. CDR3 length: 14 amino acids. The CDR3 bases are TGCGCCAGCAGCTTGCCGACAGGGGGCAGGGAGCAGTACTTC. Protein product: CASSLPTGGREQYF.

V usage is TRBV9 and J usage is TRBJ1-2; TRBD1 agrees at 9 bases. This CDR3 spans 18 amino acids. Germline V gives CDR1 SGDLS, CDR2 YYNGEE. Trimming cost V 0 bases and J 6 bases; bases outside gene matches: 15. The CDR3 sequence: CASSVGFGTGSNIDGYTF. The CDR3 bases are TGTGCCAGCAGCGTAGGTTTTGGGACAGGGAGTAATATTGATGGCTACACCTTC. The entire variable domain, with the rest obtained from reference TRBV9 and TRBJ1-2, is as follows: DSGVTQTPKHLITATGQRVTLRCSPRSGDLSVYWYQQSLDQGLQFLIQYYNGEERAKGNILERFSAQQFPDLHSELNLSSLELGDSALYFCASSVGFGTGSNIDGYTFGSGTRLTVV.

This chain joins TRBV11-2 and TRBJ1-1; the D is unclear. The CDR3 spans 14 residues. Germline V gene sequence: CDR1 SGHAT, CDR2 FQNNGV. The V end was cut by 5 bases, the J end by 10 bases, with 20 bases between. CDR3 region: CASSLLQPPRRAFF. The CDR3 DNA reads TGTGCCAGCAGCCTACTACAACCGCCCCGGAGAGCTTTCTTT.

The chain uses TRBV5-4 and TRBJ1-2; D might be TRBD1 (5 bases). Looked up from germline, CDR1 is SGHNT and CDR2 is YYREEE (reference sequence). Trimming left V 0 bases short and J 2 bases short, with 14 bases between. This CDR3 region has 16 residues. Here the CDR3 reads CASSLGGEGGNYGYTF. CDR3 DNA: TGTGCCAGCAGCTTGGGGGGGGAGGGTGGGAACTATGGCTACACCTTC.

The chain couples TRBV19 to TRBJ1-6; TRBD1 matches at 7 bases. CDR1 and CDR2 (germline): LNHDA, SQIVND (reference sequence). This CDR3 region has 15 residues. V lost 4 bases to trimming and J lost 5 bases; unmatched junction nucleotides: 5. Here the CDR3 reads CASSTTGQNNSPLHF. CDR3 nucleotides: TGTGCCAGTAGTACGACGGGACAGAATAATTCACCCCTCCACTTT.

The rearrangement joins TRBV29-1 to TRBJ1-1, with a tentative D call TRBD1 (6 bases). The V end lost 5 bases, the J end lost 7 bases, and 17 bases lay between the germline ends. Looked up from germline, CDR1 is SQVTM and CDR2 is ANQGSEA. The length of the CDR3 is 13 residues. The chain's CDR3 is CSVLDSLLGEAFF. The CDR3 DNA sequence: TGCAGCGTTCTGGACAGCCTTTTGGGTGAAGCTTTCTTT.

The chain combines TRBV30 with TRBJ1-3; D is perhaps TRBD1 (5 bases). Germline V gives CDR1 GTSNPN, CDR2 SVGIG (reference sequence). The CDR3 length is 13 residues. V was clipped by 3 bases and J by 0 bases, with 6 bases between them. In DNA form, the CDR3 reads TGTGCCTGGAGCAGGGTCTCTGGAAACACCATATATTTT. Encoded protein: CAWSRVSGNTIYF. Variable domain in full (rest from reference TRBV30 and TRBJ1-3): SQTIHQWPATLVQPVGSPLSLECTVEGTSNPNLYWYRQAAGRGLQLLFYSVGIGQISSEVPQNLSASRPQDRQFILSSKKLLLSDSGFYLCAWSRVSGNTIYFGEGSWLTVV.

The chain uses TRBV5-4 and TRBJ1-1, with 10 bases aligning to TRBD1. Per the germline V gene, CDR1 is SGHNT and CDR2 is YYREEE (reference sequence). CDR3 length: 14 residues. V shed 0 bases and J 7 bases; nucleotides not matched to a gene: 3. The CDR3 reads CASSLVTGGSEAFF. CDR3 nucleotides: TGTGCCAGCAGCTTGGTGACAGGGGGCAGTGAAGCTTTCTTT.

About this clone: This same CDR3 is encoded by further DNA sequences in the sample. The chain joins TRBV11-2 to TRBJ1-4, with D maybe TRBD1 (6 bases). Germline loops: CDR1 SGHAT, CDR2 FQNNGV. Trimming stripped 1 base from V and 4 bases from J, with 7 bases between. There are 14 residues in the CDR3. CDR3 sequence reads: CASSLGGGNEKLFF. The CDR3 DNA reads TGTGCCAGCAGCTTAGGAGGGGGTAATGAAAAACTGTTTTTT.

V and J are TRBV19 and TRBJ1-1, with D possibly being TRBD1 (6 bases). Germline V lookup: CDR1 LNHDA, CDR2 SQIVND (reference sequence). The CDR3 loop spans 15 amino acids. The V end lost 5 bases, the J end lost 0 bases, and 13 bases lay between the germline ends. The CDR3 here is CASSHPQGLNTEAFF. The CDR3 bases are TGTGCCAGTAGTCACCCACAGGGTTTGAACACTGAAGCTTTCTTT. The full variable domain, its missing parts supplied by reference TRBV19 and TRBJ1-1, is DGGITQSPKYLFRKEGQNVTLSCEQNLNHDAMYWYRQDPGQGLRLIYYSQIVNDFQKGDIAEGYSVSREKKESFPLTVTSAQKNPTAFYLCASSHPQGLNTEAFFGQGTRLTVV.

The genes are TRBV18 and TRBJ2-3; D is unresolved. CDR3 length equals 15 residues. V lost 6 bases, J lost 0 bases, and 13 bases lay in between. Looked up from germline, CDR1 is KGHSH and CDR2 is LQKENI. In nucleotides, the CDR3 is TGTGCCAGCTCGCCCCAAACCGCGAGCACAGATACGCAGTATTTT. It is translated as CASSPQTASTDTQYF.

This chain connects TRBV28 to TRBJ1-5; 7 bases align to TRBD1. The CDR3 has 14 amino acids. Germline CDR1 is MDHEN and CDR2 is SYDVKM. The ends lost 7 bases at V and 4 bases at J; junction bases unmatched: 7. The CDR3 coding sequence is TGTGCCAGCACCATACAACAGGGGAATCAGCCCCAGCATTTT. This gives the protein CASTIQQGNQPQHF. The full variable domain, in which reference TRBV28 and TRBJ1-5 provide the parts outside the CDR3, is DVKVTQSSRYLVKRTGEKVFLECVQDMDHENMFWYRQDPGLGLRLIYFSYDVKMKEKGDIPEGYSVSREKKERFSLILESASTNQTSMYLCASTIQQGNQPQHFGDGTRLSIL.

The rearrangement joins TRBV5-1 to TRBJ2-5, with 8 bases identical to TRBD2. V was clipped by 0 bases and J by 3 bases; unmatched bases: 10. Germline V gene lookup returns CDR1 SGHRS and CDR2 YFSETQ. There are 17 residues in the CDR3. CDR3 region: CASSLASGGPGKETQYF. Written as DNA, the CDR3 is TGCGCCAGCAGCTTGGCCTCGGGGGGGCCGGGAAAAGAGACCCAGTACTTC.

This sequence joins TRBV2 and TRBJ1-1; D is ambiguous. Germline V CDR1 and CDR2: SNHLY, FYNNEI. Deletions cut 7 bases from V and 1 base from J, with 13 bases between. The CDR3 is 14 residues long. The DNA of the CDR3 is TGTGCCAGCATCCGGGGAGTGGCGAACACTGAAGCTTTCTTT. It is translated as CASIRGVANTEAFF.

The chain is built from TRBV5-6 and TRBJ1-2, with TRBD1 identical over 7 bases. Germline V gives CDR1 SGHDT, CDR2 YYEEEE. This CDR3 is built from 15 residues. Trimming took 4 bases from V and 4 from J; bases not matched to a gene: 10. CDR3 sequence reads: CASSQGTVRFYGYTF. For the CDR3, the DNA is TGTGCCAGCAGCCAAGGGACAGTGAGATTCTATGGCTACACCTTC.

V usage is TRBV2 and J usage is TRBJ1-5; D might be TRBD1 (5 bases). CDR1 is SNHLY, CDR2 FYNNEI, per germline. V gave up 6 bases and J gave up 0 bases, with 9 bases separating them. The length of the CDR3 is 14 residues. Here the CDR3 reads CASRAGYSNQPQHF. The CDR3, as DNA: TGTGCCAGCAGAGCAGGGTATAGCAATCAGCCCCAGCATTTT. Supplemented by reference TRBV2 and TRBJ1-5, the full variable domain reads EPEVTQTPSHQVTQMGQEVILRCVPISNHLYFYWYRQILGQKVEFLVSFYNNEISEKSEIFDDQFSVERPDGSNFTLKIRSTKLEDSAMYFCASRAGYSNQPQHFGDGTRLSIL.

V and J are TRBV2 and TRBJ1-2; 8 nucleotides agree with TRBD1. Trimming removed 5 bases from V and 3 bases from J; junction bases left unmatched: 2. Germline CDR1 and CDR2: SNHLY and FYNNEI. The CDR3 extends over 13 amino acids. The chain's CDR3 is CASSTDRDYGYTF. Written as DNA, the CDR3 is TGTGCCAGCAGTACGGACAGGGACTATGGCTACACCTTC.

In this sample, this clone turned up a few times. The rearrangement links TRBV15 to TRBJ2-7, with D maybe TRBD2 (6 bases). V was cut by 1 base and J by 4 bases, with 8 bases left in between. Germline CDR1 is LNHNV and CDR2 is YYDKDF (reference sequence). The CDR3 sequence is 13 residues long. The CDR3 sequence is CATSRGGRYEQYF. The DNA of the CDR3 is TGTGCCACCAGCAGAGGGGGGAGGTACGAGCAGTACTTC.

This chain uses TRBV28 with TRBJ1-1; D not certain. Germline CDR1 reads MDHEN; CDR2 reads SYDVKM. This CDR3 is 13 amino acids long. The germline V and J ends were trimmed by 5 bases and 2 bases, with 9 bases remaining between them. The CDR3 sequence: CASSPRYNTEAFF. The CDR3 nucleotides read TGTGCCAGCAGTCCCCGGTATAACACTGAAGCTTTCTTT.

This clone was seen once. The chain combines TRBV13 with TRBJ1-4; TRBD1 matches 11 bases. The CDR3 loop spans 15 amino acids. With V trimmed by 5 bases and J by 10 bases, 9 bases remained unmatched. The V gene's germline CDR1 is PRHDT and CDR2 FYEKMQ (reference sequence). As DNA, the CDR3 is TGTGCCAGCAGCCTACGGACAGGGGGCTTACGAAAACTGTTTTTT. This codes for CASSLRTGGLRKLFF.

This clone has more than one count but fewer than ten. The rearrangement joins TRBV27 to TRBJ2-7; 9 positions match TRBD1. This CDR3 has 13 residues. Germline assignment: CDR1 MNHEY and CDR2 SMNVEV (reference sequence). Unmatched junction bases numbered 5, after V lost 6 bases and J lost 5 bases. The CDR3 DNA follows: TGTGCCAGCAGCCCGGGACAGGGCCACGAGCAGTACTTC. Its translation is CASSPGQGHEQYF.

V usage is TRBV10-3 and J usage is TRBJ1-5; 11 nucleotides align to TRBD1. CDR1 and CDR2 (germline): ENHRY, SYGVKD. The CDR3 runs 16 residues. Trimming removed 5 bases from V and 4 bases from J; junction bases left unmatched: 7. In DNA, the CDR3 is TGTGCCATCAGTAAGGGACAGGGGGAAGCAAATCAGCCCCAGCATTTT. Amino acid sequence: CAISKGQGEANQPQHF.

This rearrangement joins TRBV2 to TRBJ1-1, with D perhaps matching TRBD1 (5 bases). Germline V CDR1 and CDR2: SNHLY, FYNNEI. This CDR3 has 14 residues. V lost 5 bases and J lost 4, with 14 bases in between. The CDR3 reads CASSNLGGGTEAFF. The CDR3 DNA is TGTGCCAGCAGTAACCTCGGGGGGGGCACTGAAGCTTTCTTT.

DNA for the CDR3: TGTGCCAGCAGCTTAAACGAACGAGTCTATGGCTACACCTTC. As protein: CASSLNERVYGYTF. The chain couples TRBV7-9 to TRBJ1-2; no clear D. V dropped 2 bases and J dropped 4 bases, with 11 bases sitting between them. This CDR3 is built from 14 residues. CDR1 is SEHNR, CDR2 FQNEAQ, per germline (reference sequence). The full variable domain, its missing parts supplied by reference TRBV7-9 and TRBJ1-2, is DTGVSQNPRHKITKRGQNVTFRCDPISEHNRLYWYRQTLGQGPEFLTYFQNEAQLEKSRLLSDRFSAERPKGSFSTLEIQRTEQGDSAMYLCASSLNERVYGYTFGSGTRLTVV.